The next 3 T cell receptor beta chains were all read from a single sample in a study of patients and donors after allogeneic stem cell transplantation (dated by TCRdb to about 2020). The library was generated by RT-PCR. The sample was run on a NextSeq 550. TCRdb took the public reads, trimmed them with fastp at Q25, ran MiXCR for clone calling and kept in-frame beta chains. Rows merge per CDR3 protein into single entries with the most common DNA and genes. The sample yields hundreds of thousands of distinct CDR3 sequences; more than 15% were counted once. The top ten constitute around 6.8% of the sample. The sample consisted of blood, either unsorted or a sorted T cell fraction (not recorded which). The receptors originated from a human donor who was either an allogeneic HSCT recipient or a stem cell or donor lymphocyte infusion donor (not recorded which). It is not recorded whose cells these are; they may come from a transplant donor.

The chain links TRBV5-1 to TRBJ1-1, with D possibly matching TRBD1 (5 bases). The CDR3 runs 13 residues. Germline CDR1 reads SGHRS; CDR2 reads YFSETQ. V lost 7 bases, J lost 1 base, and 11 bases lay in between. For the CDR3, the DNA is TGCGCCAGCGGAGGGACGGCGAACACTGAAGCTTTCTTT. This encodes CASGGTANTEAFF.

This chain connects TRBV29-1 to TRBJ2-2; the match to TRBD2 covers 10 bases. V gave up 4 bases and J gave up 6 bases; unmatched junction bases: 8. Germline-derived CDR1 and CDR2 are SQVTM and ANQGSEA. The CDR3 totals 15 residues. CDR3 in DNA: TGCAGCGTTGGCCAGCGGGAGGGCCTAGCCGGGGAGCTGTTTTTT. It encodes CSVGQREGLAGELFF.

The gene calls are TRBV29-1 and TRBJ2-3; D unresolved. Per the germline V gene, CDR1 is SQVTM and CDR2 is ANQGSEA. CDR3 length: 14 residues. V was cut by 3 bases and J by 4 bases, with 14 bases left in between. The CDR3 sequence: CSVELERDPDTQYF. CDR3 in DNA: TGCAGCGTTGAGCTTGAACGAGACCCAGATACGCAGTATTTT.